These T cell receptor beta chains were read from a single sample in a study of vaccination effects on CD4 cells after COVID-19. Repertoires were generated with immunoSEQ multiplex PCR, while TCRdb's copy carries only in-frame clones and drops some. This sample yields roughly 15,000 clones, of which over 70% are seen a single time; about 17% belongs to the top ten. The antigens these receptors bind are not known. Sequencing was performed on CD4+ T cells from PBMCs cultured with SARS-CoV-2 spike peptides, taken after COVID-19 vaccination. The receptors stem from a human donor who had a prior SARS-CoV-2 infection. The CDR3 runs from the conserved cysteine through the conserved F or W. Fields, in order: D gene, clone size, J gene, V gene, CDR3 DNA, CDR3 protein. The D gene is left open where the match is weak. Some rows have no size entry. The others give once, few or many, or a class for an expanded clone.

d_gene: -; abundance: few; j_gene: TRBJ2-7; v_gene: TRBV5-6; CDR3nt: TGTGCCAGCAGCCCGTGGGGACGGACAAACCTTTACGAGCAGTACTTC; CDR3aa: CASSPWGRTNLYEQYF
d_gene: TRBD1; abundance: -; j_gene: TRBJ1-4; v_gene: TRBV4-3; CDR3nt: TGCGCCAGCAGCCAAATCTCCTACAGGGGTCCTAGAAAACTGTTTTTT; CDR3aa: CASSQISYRGPRKLFF
d_gene: -; abundance: -; j_gene: TRBJ1-1; v_gene: TRBV2; CDR3nt: TGTGCCACCGCGACAGACTTAAACACTGAAGCTTTCTTT; CDR3aa: CATATDLNTEAFF
d_gene: TRBD1; abundance: -; j_gene: TRBJ1-6; v_gene: TRBV3-1/TRBV3-2; CDR3nt: TGTGCCAGCAGCCATCAAGACAGGGGAAATTCACCCCTCCACTTT; CDR3aa: CASSHQDRGNSPLHF
d_gene: -; abundance: -; j_gene: TRBJ1-1; v_gene: TRBV5-5; CDR3nt: TGTGCCAGCAGCTTGGGGCCAACGAACACTGAAGCTTTCTTT; CDR3aa: CASSLGPTNTEAFF
d_gene: TRBD1; abundance: medium-sized; j_gene: TRBJ2-7; v_gene: TRBV5-4; CDR3nt: TGTGCCAGCAGCTCCATGGGAGGACAGGGGGCCTCCTACGAGCAGTACTTC; CDR3aa: CASSSMGGQGASYEQYF
d_gene: -; abundance: -; j_gene: TRBJ2-2; v_gene: TRBV7-3; CDR3nt: TGTGCCAGCAGCCGATCAAATTACACCGGGGAGCTGTTTTTT; CDR3aa: CASSRSNYTGELFF
d_gene: -; abundance: once; j_gene: TRBJ2-1; v_gene: TRBV18; CDR3nt: TGTGCCAGCTCACAGGGTGGGAACAATGAGCAGTTCTTC; CDR3aa: CASSQGGNNEQFF
d_gene: TRBD1; abundance: once; j_gene: TRBJ2-2; v_gene: TRBV11-2; CDR3nt: TGTGCCAGCAGCTTAGTAATGCAGGGGGACGACGGGGAGCTGTTTTTT; CDR3aa: CASSLVMQGDDGELFF
d_gene: -; abundance: -; j_gene: TRBJ2-7; v_gene: TRBV13; CDR3nt: TGTGCCAGCAGCTCCCGCACATCGTCCCACGAGCAGTACTTC; CDR3aa: CASSSRTSSHEQYF
d_gene: TRBD2; abundance: -; j_gene: TRBJ2-1; v_gene: TRBV2; CDR3nt: TGTGCCAGCAGTGAAGCGCTTCTTGTGACTAGCGATGAGCAGTTCTTC; CDR3aa: CASSEALLVTSDEQFF
d_gene: -; abundance: few; j_gene: TRBJ2-5; v_gene: TRBV9; CDR3nt: TGTGCCAGCAGCGTAGAGGGGGGAGGGCCATGGCAAGAGACCCAGTACTTC; CDR3aa: CASSVEGGGPWQETQYF
d_gene: TRBD1; abundance: medium-sized; j_gene: TRBJ2-3; v_gene: TRBV24-1; CDR3nt: TGTGCCACCAGTGATTCCGGACAGGGGCGAGATACGCAGTATTTT; CDR3aa: CATSDSGQGRDTQYF
d_gene: TRBD2; abundance: -; j_gene: TRBJ2-5; v_gene: TRBV5-1; CDR3nt: TGCGCCAGCAGCTATAGCGGGGATAAGGAAGAGACCCAGTACTTC; CDR3aa: CASSYSGDKEETQYF
d_gene: -; abundance: -; j_gene: TRBJ2-5; v_gene: TRBV5-4; CDR3nt: TGTGCCAGCAGCCTGGATAACGCGGGAGAGACCCAGTACTTC; CDR3aa: CASSLDNAGETQYF
d_gene: -; abundance: once; j_gene: TRBJ1-1; v_gene: TRBV21-1; CDR3nt: TGTGCCAGCAGCCTAACAACGGACAGGGCGAACACTGAAGCTTTCTTT; CDR3aa: CASSLTTDRANTEAFF
d_gene: TRBD1; abundance: once; j_gene: TRBJ1-6; v_gene: TRBV27; CDR3nt: TGTGCCAGCAGTTTATCGCCGGGACAGGGGGCGAGGAATTCACCCCTCCACTTT; CDR3aa: CASSLSPGQGARNSPLHF
d_gene: -; abundance: once; j_gene: TRBJ1-2; v_gene: TRBV19; CDR3nt: TGTGCCAGTAGCATTTCCCGGGGGGGGCTAGTTGGCTACACCTTC; CDR3aa: CASSISRGGLVGYTF
d_gene: -; abundance: -; j_gene: TRBJ2-5; v_gene: TRBV18; CDR3nt: TGTGCCAGCTCAGCAGGGTACCAAGAGACCCAGTACTTC; CDR3aa: CASSAGYQETQYF
d_gene: -; abundance: -; j_gene: TRBJ1-5; v_gene: TRBV19; CDR3nt: TGTGCCAGTAGTATAGATCCCTCGCCCGGTGGGTCCCAGCATTTT; CDR3aa: CASSIDPSPGGSQHF
d_gene: -; abundance: -; j_gene: TRBJ1-1; v_gene: TRBV2; CDR3nt: TGTGCCAGCAGCTTAGGAGGGGCGCACACTGAAGCTTTCTTT; CDR3aa: CASSLGGAHTEAFF
d_gene: TRBD2; abundance: once; j_gene: TRBJ2-1; v_gene: TRBV7-9; CDR3nt: TGTGCCAGCAATATTCTCGCGGGAGGGGACGAGCAGTTCTTC; CDR3aa: CASNILAGGDEQFF
d_gene: -; abundance: -; j_gene: TRBJ2-1; v_gene: TRBV7-2; CDR3nt: TGTGCCAGCAGCTTACGGCCGGGGATCTACAATGAGCAGTTCTTC; CDR3aa: CASSLRPGIYNEQFF
d_gene: TRBD2; abundance: -; j_gene: TRBJ2-5; v_gene: TRBV3-1/TRBV3-2; CDR3nt: TGTGCCAGCAGATCTAGCGGGAGGGAGACCCAGTACTTC; CDR3aa: CASRSSGRETQYF
d_gene: -; abundance: -; j_gene: TRBJ1-2; v_gene: TRBV27; CDR3nt: TGTGCCAGCAGTCCGATCCCTTCAGGGCAAGATGGCTACACCTTC; CDR3aa: CASSPIPSGQDGYTF
d_gene: -; abundance: -; j_gene: TRBJ1-1; v_gene: TRBV5-8; CDR3nt: TGTGCCAGCAGTAGGCACAGGGACACTGAAGCTTTCTTT; CDR3aa: CASSRHRDTEAFF
d_gene: TRBD1; abundance: -; j_gene: TRBJ1-2; v_gene: TRBV18; CDR3nt: TGTGCCAGCTCACCAGGGACAGACCTCTATGGCTACACCTTC; CDR3aa: CASSPGTDLYGYTF
d_gene: TRBD1; abundance: -; j_gene: TRBJ1-6; v_gene: TRBV3-1/TRBV3-2; CDR3nt: TGTGCCAGCAGCCAAGGTACAGGGGGTTTTTCACCCCTCCACTTT; CDR3aa: CASSQGTGGFSPLHF
d_gene: -; abundance: once; j_gene: TRBJ2-7; v_gene: TRBV9; CDR3nt: TGTGCCAGCAGCCCCAACACCTACGAGCAGTACTTC; CDR3aa: CASSPNTYEQYF
d_gene: -; abundance: -; j_gene: TRBJ2-3; v_gene: TRBV4-3; CDR3nt: TGCGCCAGCAGCCAACTCCGCACAGATACGCAGTATTTT; CDR3aa: CASSQLRTDTQYF
d_gene: -; abundance: medium-sized; j_gene: TRBJ2-1; v_gene: TRBV5-1; CDR3nt: TGCGCCAGCACAACAGGGTATCGGAATGAGCAGTTCTTC; CDR3aa: CASTTGYRNEQFF
d_gene: -; abundance: large; j_gene: TRBJ1-2; v_gene: TRBV12-5; CDR3nt: TGTGCTAGTGGTGCTTCGGTTGGCTACACCTTC; CDR3aa: CASGASVGYTF
d_gene: -; abundance: -; j_gene: TRBJ1-2; v_gene: TRBV6-5; CDR3nt: TGTGCCAGCAGTTACTCGAGTTCAGGGATCTATGGCTACACCTTC; CDR3aa: CASSYSSSGIYGYTF
d_gene: -; abundance: -; j_gene: TRBJ2-2; v_gene: TRBV2; CDR3nt: TGTGCCAGCGGTTTCGGGTCCGGGGAGCTGTTTTTT; CDR3aa: CASGFGSGELFF
d_gene: -; abundance: -; j_gene: TRBJ2-2; v_gene: TRBV2; CDR3nt: TGTGCCAGCAGTGAAACTCACACCTACACCGGGGAGCTGTTTTTT; CDR3aa: CASSETHTYTGELFF
d_gene: -; abundance: once; j_gene: TRBJ2-5; v_gene: TRBV11-3; CDR3nt: TGTGCCAGCAGCTCACAGCAATTGGGGACCCAGTACTTC; CDR3aa: CASSSQQLGTQYF
d_gene: TRBD1; abundance: -; j_gene: TRBJ1-1; v_gene: TRBV5-1; CDR3nt: TGCGCCAGCAGCTTGGGACAGGGGGCTGAAGCTTTCTTT; CDR3aa: CASSLGQGAEAFF
d_gene: -; abundance: -; j_gene: TRBJ1-4; v_gene: TRBV10-2; CDR3nt: TGCGCCAGCAGTGCGGACAAGAATAATGAAAAACTGTTTTTT; CDR3aa: CASSADKNNEKLFF
d_gene: -; abundance: -; j_gene: TRBJ1-6; v_gene: TRBV27; CDR3nt: TGTGCCAGCAGCTTACGGAATTCACCCCTCCACTTT; CDR3aa: CASSLRNSPLHF
d_gene: -; abundance: -; j_gene: TRBJ1-5; v_gene: TRBV2; CDR3nt: TGTGCCAGCAGTGAAGCGCAGGTTCAGCCCCAGCATTTT; CDR3aa: CASSEAQVQPQHF
d_gene: -; abundance: -; j_gene: TRBJ2-3; v_gene: TRBV9; CDR3nt: TGTGCCAGCAGCGTAGACTGGGGGGCTACAGATACGCAGTATTTT; CDR3aa: CASSVDWGATDTQYF